Detailed here is one T cell receptor (beta chain). Its antigen remains unidentified. The sample is drawn from a study of identical twins. Findings and caveats of the study: Diverse VJ usage suggested most zero-insertion clonotypes were not invariant T cells.

The CDR3 contains 14 residues. The V segment lost 3 bases and the J segment 7 bases; nucleotides outside the gene matches: 4. TCRdb re-derived calls from the 5' RACE reads in MiXCR, one entry per CDR3 protein. The table lists around 490,000 distinct CDR3 sequences, roughly 15% of them singletons. These data are also associated with another study on yellow fever vaccine responses in identical twins.

V usage is TRBV12-3 or TRBV12-4 and J usage is TRBJ2-1; 9 bases agree with TRBD2. The specimen was CD4+ T cells sorted from blood. The TCR comes from a woman between 18 and 30 years old in good health. The chain's CDR3 is CASSFSGSKNEQFF. In DNA form, the CDR3 reads TGTGCCAGCAGTTTTAGCGGGAGTAAAAATGAGCAGTTCTTC.